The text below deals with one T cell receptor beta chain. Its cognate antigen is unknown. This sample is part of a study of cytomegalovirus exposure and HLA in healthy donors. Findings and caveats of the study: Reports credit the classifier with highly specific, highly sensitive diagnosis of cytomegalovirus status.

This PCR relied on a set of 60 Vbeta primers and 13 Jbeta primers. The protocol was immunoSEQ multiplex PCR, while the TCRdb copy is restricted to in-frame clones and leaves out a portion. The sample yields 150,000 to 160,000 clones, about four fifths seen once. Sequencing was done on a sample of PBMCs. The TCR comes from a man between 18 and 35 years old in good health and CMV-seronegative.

Here the CDR3 reads CASSFGLAGEETQYF. CDR3 bases: TGCGCCAGCAGCTTCGGTCTAGCGGGGGAAGAGACCCAGTACTTC. The rearrangement links TRBV5-1 to TRBJ2-5; the match to TRBD2 covers 10 bases. Trimming cost V 2 bases and J 3 bases; bases outside gene matches: 4. Germline lookup yields CDR1 SGHRS and CDR2 YFSETQ. The CDR3 consists of 15 residues.